This record looks at one TCR beta chain sequence and its context. The entry originates in a study of cytomegalovirus exposure and HLA in healthy donors. Trimming cost V 3 bases and J 4 bases; bases outside gene matches: 6. The CDR3 loop spans 14 amino acids. Germline CDR1 SGHRS, CDR2 YFSETQ. The PCR contained 60 Vbeta and 13 Jbeta primers. Repertoires were generated with immunoSEQ multiplex PCR, while TCRdb's copy carries only in-frame clones and drops some. The sample holds a few hundred thousand clones, about 87% seen once. Material: PBMCs. The chain carries TRBV5-1 and TRBJ1-2; TRBD1 matches 7 bases. The TCR sequence derives from a woman under 30 in good health and CMV-seronegative. CDR3 bases: TGCGCCAGCAGCTCGGGGACAGATGCCTATGGCTACACCTTC. It translates to CASSSGTDAYGYTF.